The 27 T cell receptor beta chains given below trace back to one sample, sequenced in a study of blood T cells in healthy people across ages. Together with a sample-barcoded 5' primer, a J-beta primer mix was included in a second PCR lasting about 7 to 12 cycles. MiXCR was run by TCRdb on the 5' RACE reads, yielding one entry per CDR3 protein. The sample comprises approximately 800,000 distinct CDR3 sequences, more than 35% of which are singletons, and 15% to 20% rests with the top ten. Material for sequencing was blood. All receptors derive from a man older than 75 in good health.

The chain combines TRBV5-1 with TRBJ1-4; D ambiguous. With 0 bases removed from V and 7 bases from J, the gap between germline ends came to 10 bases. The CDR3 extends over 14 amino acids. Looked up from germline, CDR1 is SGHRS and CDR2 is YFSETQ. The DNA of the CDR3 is TGCGCCAGCAGCTTGGGGTTAGCATCTGAAAAACTGTTTTTT. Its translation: CASSLGLASEKLFF.

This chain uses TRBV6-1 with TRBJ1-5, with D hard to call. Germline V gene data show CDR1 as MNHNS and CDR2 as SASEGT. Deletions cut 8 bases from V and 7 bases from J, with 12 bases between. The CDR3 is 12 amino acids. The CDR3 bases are TGTGCCAGCGCACTACCCGGACAGCCCCAGCATTTT. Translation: CASALPGQPQHF.

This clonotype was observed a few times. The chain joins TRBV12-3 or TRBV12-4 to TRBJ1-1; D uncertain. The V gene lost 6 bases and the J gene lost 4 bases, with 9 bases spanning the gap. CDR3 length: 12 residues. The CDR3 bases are TGTGCCAGCAGCAACTTCCTCACTGAAGCTTTCTTT. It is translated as CASSNFLTEAFF.

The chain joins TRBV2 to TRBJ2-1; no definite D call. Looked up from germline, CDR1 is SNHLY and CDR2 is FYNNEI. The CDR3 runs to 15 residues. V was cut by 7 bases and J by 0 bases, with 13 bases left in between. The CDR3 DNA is TGTGCCAGCAAGTTAGACTGGAGCTCCTACAATGAGCAGTTCTTC. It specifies CASKLDWSSYNEQFF.

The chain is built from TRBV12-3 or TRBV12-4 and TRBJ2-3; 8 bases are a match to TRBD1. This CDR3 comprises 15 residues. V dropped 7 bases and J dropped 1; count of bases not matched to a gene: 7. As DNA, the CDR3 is TGTGCCAGCATCAAAAGGGGACAGGGCACAGATACGCAGTATTTT. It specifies CASIKRGQGTDTQYF.

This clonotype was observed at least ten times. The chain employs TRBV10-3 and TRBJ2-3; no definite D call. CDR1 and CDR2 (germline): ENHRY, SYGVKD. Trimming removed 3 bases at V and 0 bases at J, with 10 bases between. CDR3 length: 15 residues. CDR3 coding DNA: TGTGCCATCAGTGAACGTAGCAGTAGCACAGATACGCAGTATTTT. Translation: CAISERSSSTDTQYF.

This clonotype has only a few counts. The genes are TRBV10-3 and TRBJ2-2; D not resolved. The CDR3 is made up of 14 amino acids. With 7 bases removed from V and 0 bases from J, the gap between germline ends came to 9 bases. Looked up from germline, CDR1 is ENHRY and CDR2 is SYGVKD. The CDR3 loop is CAITELPNTGELFF. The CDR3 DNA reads TGTGCCATCACCGAACTTCCGAACACCGGGGAGCTGTTTTTT.

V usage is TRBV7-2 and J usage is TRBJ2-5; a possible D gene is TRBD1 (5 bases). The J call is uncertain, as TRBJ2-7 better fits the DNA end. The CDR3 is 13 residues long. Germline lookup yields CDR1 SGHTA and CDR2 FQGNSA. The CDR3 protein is CASRSGQPYEQYF. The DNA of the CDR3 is TGTGCCAGCAGATCAGGGCAACCCTACGAGCAGTACTTC.

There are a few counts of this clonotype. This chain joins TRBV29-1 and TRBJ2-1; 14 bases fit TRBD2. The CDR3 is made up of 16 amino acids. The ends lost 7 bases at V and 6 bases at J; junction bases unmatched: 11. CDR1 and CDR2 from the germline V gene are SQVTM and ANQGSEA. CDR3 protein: CSGDRLAGGGGNEQFF. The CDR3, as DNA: TGCAGCGGTGACCGACTAGCGGGAGGGGGGGGCAATGAGCAGTTCTTC.

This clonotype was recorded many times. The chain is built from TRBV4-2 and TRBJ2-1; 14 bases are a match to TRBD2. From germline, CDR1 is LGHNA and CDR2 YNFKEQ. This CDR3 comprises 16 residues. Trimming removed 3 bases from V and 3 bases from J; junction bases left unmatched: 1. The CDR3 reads CASSQGLAGVYNEQFF. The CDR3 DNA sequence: TGTGCCAGCAGCCAGGGACTAGCGGGAGTCTACAATGAGCAGTTCTTC.

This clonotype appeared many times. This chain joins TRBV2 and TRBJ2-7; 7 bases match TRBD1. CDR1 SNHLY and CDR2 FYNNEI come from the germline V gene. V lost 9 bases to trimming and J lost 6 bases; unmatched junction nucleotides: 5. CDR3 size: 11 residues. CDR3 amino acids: CASDRDREQYF. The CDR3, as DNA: TGTGCCAGTGACAGGGACCGCGAGCAGTACTTC.

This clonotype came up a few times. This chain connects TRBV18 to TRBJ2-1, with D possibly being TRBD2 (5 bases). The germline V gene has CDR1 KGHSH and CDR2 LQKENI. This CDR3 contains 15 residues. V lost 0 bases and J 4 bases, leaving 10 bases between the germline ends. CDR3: CASSPPVGVYNEQFF. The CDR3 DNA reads TGTGCCAGCTCACCACCAGTGGGAGTATACAATGAGCAGTTCTTC.

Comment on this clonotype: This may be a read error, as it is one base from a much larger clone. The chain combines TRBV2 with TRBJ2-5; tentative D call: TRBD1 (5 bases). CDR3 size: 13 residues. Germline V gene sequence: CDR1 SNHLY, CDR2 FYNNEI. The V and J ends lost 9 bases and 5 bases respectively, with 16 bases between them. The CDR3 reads CASSRVLVETQYF. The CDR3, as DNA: TGTGCCAGTAGCAGGGTTCTGGTGGAGACCCAGTACTTC.

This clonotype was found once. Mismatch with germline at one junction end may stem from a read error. The CDR3 DNA reads TGCAGCGTTGTAGGGGTTAATGAAAAACCGTTTTTT. Amino acid sequence: CSVVGVNEKPFF. The rearrangement uses TRBV29-1 and TRBJ1-4; D possibly corresponds to TRBD1 (5 bases). The CDR3 totals 12 residues. CDR1 is SQVTM, CDR2 ANQGSEA, per germline.

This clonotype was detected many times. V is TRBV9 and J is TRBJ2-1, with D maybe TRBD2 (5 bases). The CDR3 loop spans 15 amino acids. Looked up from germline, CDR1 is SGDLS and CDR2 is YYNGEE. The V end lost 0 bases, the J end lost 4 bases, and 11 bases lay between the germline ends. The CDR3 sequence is CASSVAVATYNEQFF. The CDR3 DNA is TGTGCCAGCAGCGTAGCAGTAGCGACTTACAATGAGCAGTTCTTC.

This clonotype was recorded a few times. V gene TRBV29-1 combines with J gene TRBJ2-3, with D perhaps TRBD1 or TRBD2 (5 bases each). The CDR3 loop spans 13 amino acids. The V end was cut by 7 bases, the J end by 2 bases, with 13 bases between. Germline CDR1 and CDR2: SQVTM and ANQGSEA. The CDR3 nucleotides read TGCAGCGCCGACAGACTACCCACAGATACGCAGTATTTT. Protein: CSADRLPTDTQYF.

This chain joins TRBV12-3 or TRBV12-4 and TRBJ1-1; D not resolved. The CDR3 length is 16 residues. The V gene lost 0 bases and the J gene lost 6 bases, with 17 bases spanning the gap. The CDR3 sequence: CASSLANGGGSAEAFF. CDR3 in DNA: TGTGCCAGCAGTTTAGCAAACGGTGGAGGGTCGGCTGAAGCTTTCTTT.

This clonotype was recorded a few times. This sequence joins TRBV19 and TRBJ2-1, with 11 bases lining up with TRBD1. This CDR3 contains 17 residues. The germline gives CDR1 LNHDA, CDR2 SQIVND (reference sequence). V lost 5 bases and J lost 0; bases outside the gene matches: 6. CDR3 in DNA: TGTGCCAGTAGTCCGGTGGACAGGGGGCCCTCCTACAATGAGCAGTTCTTC. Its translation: CASSPVDRGPSYNEQFF.

The CDR3 here is CASSGTSGPYEQYF. The CDR3 DNA follows: TGTGCCAGCAGTGGGACTAGCGGTCCCTACGAGCAGTACTTC. This chain links TRBV12-3 or TRBV12-4 with TRBJ2-7; 11 bases agree with TRBD2. CDR3 length equals 14 residues. V gave up 5 bases and J gave up 2 bases; unmatched junction bases: 2.

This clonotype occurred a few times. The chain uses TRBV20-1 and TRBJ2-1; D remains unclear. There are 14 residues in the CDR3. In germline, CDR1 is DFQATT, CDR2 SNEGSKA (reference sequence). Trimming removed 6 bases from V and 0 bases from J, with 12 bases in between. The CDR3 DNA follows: TGCAGTGCCGAATTAAGAAGCTCCTACAATGAGCAGTTCTTC. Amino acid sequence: CSAELRSSYNEQFF.

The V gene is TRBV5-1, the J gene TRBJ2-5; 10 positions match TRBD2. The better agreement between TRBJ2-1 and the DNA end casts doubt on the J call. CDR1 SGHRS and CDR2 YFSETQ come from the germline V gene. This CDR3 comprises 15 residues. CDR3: CASSLTGTSDGTQFF. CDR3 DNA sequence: TGCGCCAGCAGCTTGACCGGGACTAGCGATGGGACCCAGTTCTTC.

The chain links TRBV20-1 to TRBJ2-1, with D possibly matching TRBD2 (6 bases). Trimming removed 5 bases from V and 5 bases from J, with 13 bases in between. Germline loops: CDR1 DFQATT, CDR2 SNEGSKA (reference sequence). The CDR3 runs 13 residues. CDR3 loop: CSAFSGGHNEQFF. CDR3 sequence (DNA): TGCAGTGCTTTTAGCGGAGGCCACAATGAGCAGTTCTTC.

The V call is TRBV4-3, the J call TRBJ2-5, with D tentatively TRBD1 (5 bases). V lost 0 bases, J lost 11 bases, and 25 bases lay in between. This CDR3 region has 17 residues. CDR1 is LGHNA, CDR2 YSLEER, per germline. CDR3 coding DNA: TGCGCCAGCAGCCAAGAATTATCCCCCCAGGGTCCCAATGAGCAGTACTTC. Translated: CASSQELSPQGPNEQYF.

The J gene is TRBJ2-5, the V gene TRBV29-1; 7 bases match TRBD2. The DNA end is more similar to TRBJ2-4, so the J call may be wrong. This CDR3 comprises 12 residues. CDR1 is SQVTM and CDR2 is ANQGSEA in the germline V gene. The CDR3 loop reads CSAQRETNIQYF. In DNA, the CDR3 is TGCAGCGCTCAGCGGGAAACTAACATTCAGTACTTC.

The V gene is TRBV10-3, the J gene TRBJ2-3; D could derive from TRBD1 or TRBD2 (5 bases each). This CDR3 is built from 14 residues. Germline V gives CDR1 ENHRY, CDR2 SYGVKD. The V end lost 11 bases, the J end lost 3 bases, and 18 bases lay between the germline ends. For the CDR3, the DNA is TGTGCCTCGCAAGCGCGAGGGACGACAGATACGCAGTATTTT. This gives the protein CASQARGTTDTQYF.

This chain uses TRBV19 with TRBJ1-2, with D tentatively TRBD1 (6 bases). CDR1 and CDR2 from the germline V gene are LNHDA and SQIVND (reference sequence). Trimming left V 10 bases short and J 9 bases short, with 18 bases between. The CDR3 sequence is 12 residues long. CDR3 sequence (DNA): TGTGCCACCCAGGTGGCGGGGGCGAGCTACACCTTC. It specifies CATQVAGASYTF.

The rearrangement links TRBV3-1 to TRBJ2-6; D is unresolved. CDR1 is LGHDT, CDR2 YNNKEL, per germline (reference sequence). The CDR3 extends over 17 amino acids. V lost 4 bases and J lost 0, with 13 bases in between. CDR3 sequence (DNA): TGTGCCAGCAGCCCCCCGCGACAACCCTCTGGGGCCAACGTCCTGACTTTC. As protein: CASSPPRQPSGANVLTF.